This TCR beta chain is drawn from a study of blood T cell repertoires in COVID-19. V lost 0 bases, J lost 5 bases, and 5 bases lay in between. The CDR3 runs to 13 residues. Germline V lookup: CDR1 SGHTA, CDR2 FQGNSA. Assay used: immunoSEQ multiplex PCR; TCRdb lists only in-frame clones, some missing. Seen here are approximately 150,000 clones, approximately 82% observed once, and the top ten hold over 12%. Two negative PCRs, clearance, or symptom resolution characterized the recovered Cohort 3 donors. The V and J genes are TRBV7-2 and TRBJ1-5; the D is unclear. The receptor was isolated from a man aged 45-60 years who had recovered from COVID-19. Material for sequencing was PBMCs or T cells enriched from blood (not recorded which). CDR3 nucleotides: TGTGCCAGCAGCTTAGCTACTTATCAGCCCCAGCATTTT. It is translated as CASSLATYQPQHF.